The rows below give T cell receptor beta chains drawn from one sample of a study of shared clonotypes between healthy human individuals. TCRdb's copy holds only in-frame clones and misses some; the assay was immunoSEQ multiplex PCR. Of approximately 1.9 million clones listed, approximately 92% were seen once; the top ten hold over 1.5%. Sequencing was done on a sample of naive CD8+ T cells from PBMCs. The source is a man between 18 and 29 years old in good health. Some clones in this sample may be carry-over from other donors' samples. The CDR3 runs from the conserved cysteine through the conserved F or W. The D gene is left open where the match is weak. Clone size is given for some rows only: seen once, a few or many times, or a class if the clone is expanded.

v_gene: TRBV27
abundance: -
j_gene: TRBJ2-5
d_gene: -
CDR3aa: CASSPLRTQETQYF
CDR3nt: TGTGCCAGCAGCCCTCTTAGGACGCAAGAGACCCAGTACTTC

v_gene: TRBV7-6
abundance: -
j_gene: TRBJ2-1
d_gene: -
CDR3aa: CASSLFGGSLSEQFF
CDR3nt: TGTGCCAGCAGCTTATTTGGGGGGTCCTTAAGTGAGCAGTTCTTC

v_gene: TRBV27
abundance: -
j_gene: TRBJ2-7
d_gene: TRBD2
CDR3aa: CASSPPGLRAYEQYF
CDR3nt: TGTGCCAGCAGCCCTCCGGGACTACGAGCCTACGAGCAGTACTTC

v_gene: TRBV7-8
abundance: -
j_gene: TRBJ2-1
d_gene: -
CDR3aa: CASSLWASETLNEQFF
CDR3nt: TGTGCCAGCAGCTTATGGGCTTCCGAAACCTTAAATGAGCAGTTCTTC

v_gene: TRBV25-1
abundance: once
j_gene: TRBJ2-1
d_gene: TRBD2
CDR3aa: CASSVTSGTYNEQFF
CDR3nt: TGTGCCAGCAGCGTAACTAGCGGGACCTACAATGAGCAGTTCTTC

v_gene: TRBV21-1
abundance: -
j_gene: TRBJ2-2
d_gene: -
CDR3aa: CASSPLLYRDSTGELFF
CDR3nt: TGTGCCAGCAGCCCTCTTCTTTACAGGGACAGCACCGGGGAGCTGTTTTTT

v_gene: TRBV6-5
abundance: -
j_gene: TRBJ2-7
d_gene: TRBD2
CDR3aa: CASSFGTNYEQYF
CDR3nt: TGTGCCAGCAGTTTCGGGACTAATTACGAGCAGTACTTC

v_gene: TRBV28
abundance: -
j_gene: TRBJ1-3
d_gene: -
CDR3aa: CASTRAFASGNTIYF
CDR3nt: TGTGCCAGTACCAGGGCTTTCGCTTCTGGAAACACCATATATTTT

v_gene: TRBV4-1
abundance: -
j_gene: TRBJ1-1
d_gene: -
CDR3aa: CASSHQEGNTEAFF
CDR3nt: TGCGCCAGCAGCCACCAAGAAGGGAACACTGAAGCTTTCTTT

v_gene: TRBV5-1
abundance: -
j_gene: TRBJ2-3
d_gene: TRBD2
CDR3aa: CASSPPGLADTQYF
CDR3nt: TGCGCCAGCAGCCCTCCGGGACTAGCGGATACGCAGTATTTT

v_gene: TRBV5-1
abundance: -
j_gene: TRBJ2-1
d_gene: TRBD2
CDR3aa: CASSWTSGRADFSNEQFF
CDR3nt: TGCGCCAGCAGCTGGACTAGCGGGAGGGCCGATTTTTCGAATGAGCAGTTCTTC

v_gene: TRBV7-9
abundance: -
j_gene: TRBJ2-3
d_gene: -
CDR3aa: CASSLPSTDTQYF
CDR3nt: TGTGCCAGCAGCTTGCCCTCTACAGATACGCAGTATTTT

v_gene: TRBV7-2
abundance: -
j_gene: TRBJ2-2
d_gene: TRBD2
CDR3aa: CASSLVRAGGTGELFF
CDR3nt: TGTGCCAGCAGCTTAGTTCGAGCGGGAGGGACCGGGGAGCTGTTTTTT

v_gene: TRBV28
abundance: once
j_gene: TRBJ2-1
d_gene: -
CDR3aa: CASSSVDEQFF
CDR3nt: TGTGCCAGCAGCTCGGTTGATGAGCAGTTCTTC

v_gene: TRBV11-3
abundance: once
j_gene: TRBJ2-1
d_gene: -
CDR3aa: CASSLKEYNEQFF
CDR3nt: TGTGCCAGCAGCTTAAAGGAGTACAATGAGCAGTTCTTC

v_gene: TRBV19
abundance: -
j_gene: TRBJ2-1
d_gene: -
CDR3aa: CASGTWANNEQFF
CDR3nt: TGTGCCAGCGGGACTTGGGCCAACAATGAGCAGTTCTTC